Below are 17 T cell receptor beta chains sequenced from a single sample in a study of T-cell reconstitution after alpha-beta-depleted transplantation in children. Preparing the TCRbeta library involved the use of unique molecular identifiers. Via MiXCR, TCRdb re-called the PCR reads, giving one row per CDR3 protein. The sample includes over 400,000 distinct CDR3 sequences, over 40% of them seen just once. The material was PBMCs, obtained before TCRalphabeta/CD19-depleted stem cell transplant. These receptors originate from a girl aged 2-10 years with aplastic anemia, due to receive a stem cell transplant.

The chain uses TRBV20-1 and TRBJ2-7; D call uncertain. V was clipped by 3 bases and J by 2 bases, with 11 bases between them. The germline CDR1 and CDR2 sequences are DFQATT and SNEGSKA (reference sequence). The CDR3 totals 13 residues. As DNA, the CDR3 is TGCAGTGCTAGGTACCAGCCTGCCTACGAGCAGTACTTC. It specifies CSARYQPAYEQYF.

V gene TRBV29-1 combines with J gene TRBJ2-3; TRBD1 or TRBD2 may be the D gene (6 bases each). CDR3 size: 19 residues. The germline V gene encodes CDR1 SQVTM and CDR2 ANQGSEA. V was clipped by 4 bases and J by 8 bases, with 34 bases between them. This chain's CDR3 is CSVGSSPSGARRFAGTQYF. CDR3 DNA sequence: TGCAGCGTTGGAAGTTCCCCATCGGGGGCAAGGAGGTTTGCGGGTACGCAGTATTTT.

The chain couples TRBV7-9 to TRBJ1-4; D not certain. Germline CDR1 SEHNR, CDR2 FQNEAQ (reference sequence). Trimming took 5 bases from V and 6 from J, leaving 10 bases between them. This CDR3 comprises 13 residues. The CDR3 spells CASSPRTDEKLFF. CDR3 nucleotides: TGTGCCAGCAGCCCTAGGACGGATGAAAAACTGTTTTTT.

V is TRBV4-1 and J is TRBJ1-5, with D maybe TRBD1 (5 bases). Looked up from germline, CDR1 is MGHRA and CDR2 is YSYEKL. V was trimmed by 0 bases and J by 5 bases, leaving 14 bases between them. This CDR3 is built from 16 residues. CDR3 in amino acids: CASSQDLQGTYQPQHF. CDR3 nucleotide sequence: TGCGCCAGCAGCCAAGATCTGCAGGGCACTTATCAGCCCCAGCATTTT.

V and J are TRBV20-1 and TRBJ1-2; 7 bases map to TRBD1. The CDR3 runs 15 residues. V shed 0 bases, J shed 2 bases, and the junction held 6 bases outside the gene matches. Germline loops: CDR1 DFQATT, CDR2 SNEGSKA (reference sequence). CDR3 in amino acids: CSAREGGRVNYGYTF. CDR3 bases: TGCAGTGCTAGAGAAGGGGGCAGGGTAAACTATGGCTACACCTTC.

The CDR3 bases are TGCAGTGCTCCCAGGGTGGGGGTTGCCGGGGAGCTGTTTTTT. Protein sequence: CSAPRVGVAGELFF. The J gene is TRBJ2-2, the V gene TRBV20-1; D possibly uses TRBD1 or TRBD2 (5 bases each). This CDR3 comprises 14 residues. Germline V gene sequence: CDR1 DFQATT, CDR2 SNEGSKA (reference sequence). The V and J ends lost 5 bases and 6 bases respectively, with 16 bases between them.

The chain carries TRBV19 and TRBJ1-5; 7 nucleotides agree with TRBD1. V dropped 7 bases and J dropped 7; count of bases not matched to a gene: 19. There are 17 residues in the CDR3. CDR1 LNHDA and CDR2 SQIVND come from the germline V gene (reference sequence). The CDR3 region is CASNQAVGRGQEQPQHF. CDR3 bases: TGTGCCAGTAACCAGGCGGTCGGAAGGGGGCAGGAACAGCCCCAGCATTTT.

The chain uses TRBV28 and TRBJ2-2; 14 nucleotides line up with TRBD2. V gave up 4 bases and J gave up 6 bases; unmatched junction bases: 19. The CDR3 is made up of 21 amino acids. CDR1 is MDHEN, CDR2 SYDVKM, per germline. The CDR3 DNA reads as TGTGCCAGCAGTTCTTTCGGGACCGGGACTAGCGGGGGAACTAGATCCGGGGAGCTGTTTTTT. It is translated as CASSSFGTGTSGGTRSGELFF. Full variable domain (rest looked up from reference TRBV28 and TRBJ2-2): DVKVTQSSRYLVKRTGEKVFLECVQDMDHENMFWYRQDPGLGLRLIYFSYDVKMKEKGDIPEGYSVSREKKERFSLILESASTNQTSMYLCASSSFGTGTSGGTRSGELFFGEGSRLTVL.

This clonotype was counted between two and nine times. The chain couples TRBV12-3 or TRBV12-4 to TRBJ2-1; D is uncertain. With 6 bases removed from V and 6 bases from J, the gap between germline ends came to 6 bases. CDR3 length: 11 amino acids. The CDR3 reads CASSRLNEQFF. The CDR3 nucleotides are TGTGCCAGCAGCCGACTCAATGAGCAGTTCTTC.

The CDR3, as DNA: TGCAGCGTAATGGGAGGGAACGAGCAGTACTTC. This sequence encodes CSVMGGNEQYF. The rearrangement links TRBV29-1 to TRBJ2-7; 7 bases line up with TRBD2. The V and J ends lost 6 bases and 5 bases, in that order; junction bases with no gene match: 4. The CDR3 contains 11 residues. Germline-derived CDR1 and CDR2 are SQVTM and ANQGSEA.

V gene TRBV27 combines with J gene TRBJ1-2, with TRBD1 matching 7 bases. The CDR3 loop spans 14 amino acids. The junction had 7 bases not matched to a gene; V was cut back by 4 bases and J by 5 bases. The germline gives CDR1 MNHEY, CDR2 SMNVEV (reference sequence). The CDR3 is CASSSRQGAYGYTF. CDR3 DNA: TGTGCCAGCAGTTCTAGACAGGGAGCTTATGGCTACACCTTC.

This chain uses TRBV6-4 with TRBJ1-2; a possible D gene is TRBD1 (5 bases). The CDR3 is 14 amino acids. Germline V lookup: CDR1 MRHNA, CDR2 SNTAGT. V was cut by 6 bases and J by 3 bases, with 14 bases left in between. CDR3 sequence (DNA): TGTGCCAGCAGGTCTCAGGGAAGAGACTATGGCTACACCTTC. Protein sequence: CASRSQGRDYGYTF.

The chain joins TRBV27 to TRBJ2-7; tentative D call: TRBD1 (5 bases). This CDR3 is built from 16 residues. The V end lost 5 bases, the J end lost 2 bases, and 19 bases lay between the germline ends. CDR1 is MNHEY and CDR2 is SMNVEV in the germline V gene (reference sequence). CDR3 loop: CASSPNGQWTPYEQYF. The CDR3 nucleotides read TGTGCCAGCAGTCCGAACGGGCAGTGGACACCCTACGAGCAGTACTTC.

The CDR3 sequence: CSARFGEASNQPQHF. Here the CDR3 DNA reads TGCAGTGCTAGATTCGGGGAGGCTAGCAATCAGCCCCAGCATTTT. The genes are TRBV20-1 and TRBJ1-5; no reliable D call. The CDR3 length is 15 residues. Germline V gene lookup returns CDR1 DFQATT and CDR2 SNEGSKA (reference sequence). Trimming stripped 2 bases from V and 0 bases from J, with 11 bases between.

This clonotype has a handful of counts. This sequence joins TRBV4-1 and TRBJ2-5; D remains ambiguous. Germline values: CDR1 MGHRA, CDR2 YSYEKL. This CDR3 has 15 amino acids. V gave up 4 bases and J gave up 3 bases, with 15 bases separating them. Here the CDR3 reads CASSPEPGLKETQYF. CDR3 DNA: TGCGCCAGCAGCCCAGAACCGGGCCTTAAAGAGACCCAGTACTTC.

The V and J genes are TRBV7-9 and TRBJ1-1, with 11 bases that match TRBD1. Per the germline V gene, CDR1 is SEHNR and CDR2 is FQNEAQ (reference sequence). The CDR3 contains 15 residues. Unmatched junction bases numbered 5, after V lost 4 bases and J lost 4 bases. CDR3 amino acids: CASSSGQGAVTEAFF. The DNA for the CDR3 is TGTGCCAGCAGCTCTGGACAGGGGGCGGTCACTGAAGCTTTCTTT.

This clonotype appeared many times. This rearrangement joins TRBV14 to TRBJ2-1; the D gene is possibly TRBD2 (6 bases). CDR1 is SGHDN, CDR2 FVKESK, per germline. V lost 1 base, J lost 7 bases, and 14 bases lay in between. The CDR3 totals 15 residues. The DNA of the CDR3 is TGTGCCAGCAGCCAAGCCCTCAACGGGGGAAATGAGCAGTTCTTC. Translated: CASSQALNGGNEQFF.